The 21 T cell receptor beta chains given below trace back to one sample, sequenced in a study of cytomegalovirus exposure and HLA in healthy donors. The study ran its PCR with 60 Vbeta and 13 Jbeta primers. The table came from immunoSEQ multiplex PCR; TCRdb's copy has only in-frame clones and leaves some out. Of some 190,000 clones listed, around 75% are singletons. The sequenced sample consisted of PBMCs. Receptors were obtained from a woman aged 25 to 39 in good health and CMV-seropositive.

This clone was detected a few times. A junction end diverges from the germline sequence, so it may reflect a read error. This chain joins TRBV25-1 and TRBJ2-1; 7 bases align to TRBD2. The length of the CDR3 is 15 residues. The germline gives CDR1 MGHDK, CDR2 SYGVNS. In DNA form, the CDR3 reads TGTGCCAGCAGTGATCCAGCGGGAACTGGAAATGAGCAGATCTTC. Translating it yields CASSDPAGTGNEQIF.

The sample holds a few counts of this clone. The CDR3 here is CAHRGGNIQYF. The CDR3 DNA is TGTGCCCACAGGGGGGGAAACATTCAGTACTTC. The chain employs TRBV28 and TRBJ2-4; TRBD1 might be the D (8 bases). Germline V CDR1 and CDR2: MDHEN, SYDVKM. The V end lost 11 bases, the J end lost 6 bases, and 11 bases lay between the germline ends. This CDR3 has 11 residues.

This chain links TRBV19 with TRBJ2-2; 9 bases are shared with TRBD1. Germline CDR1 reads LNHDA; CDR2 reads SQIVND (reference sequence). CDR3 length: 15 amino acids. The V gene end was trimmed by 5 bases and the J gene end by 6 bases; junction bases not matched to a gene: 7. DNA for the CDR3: TGTGCCAGTAGTTCGACAGGGGGGTGGGCCGGGGAGCTGTTTTTT. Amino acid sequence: CASSSTGGWAGELFF.

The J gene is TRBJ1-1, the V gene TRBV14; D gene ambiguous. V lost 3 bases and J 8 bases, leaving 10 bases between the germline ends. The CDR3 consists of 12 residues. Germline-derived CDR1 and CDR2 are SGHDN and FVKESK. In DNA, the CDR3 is TGTGCCAGCAGCCAGGCCCTCAGGGAAGCTTTCTTT. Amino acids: CASSQALREAFF.

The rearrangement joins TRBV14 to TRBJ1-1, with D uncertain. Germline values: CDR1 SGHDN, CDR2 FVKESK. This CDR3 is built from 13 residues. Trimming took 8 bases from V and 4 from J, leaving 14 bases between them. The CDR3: CASEPVAGTEAFF. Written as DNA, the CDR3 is TGTGCCAGCGAACCCGTCGCGGGCACTGAAGCTTTCTTT.

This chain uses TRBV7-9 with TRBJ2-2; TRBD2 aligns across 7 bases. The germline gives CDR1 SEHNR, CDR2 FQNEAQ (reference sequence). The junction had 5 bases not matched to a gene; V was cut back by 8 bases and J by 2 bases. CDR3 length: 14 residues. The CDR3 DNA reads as TGTGCCAGCCGGCTAGCGGTTAACACCGGGGAGCTGTTTTTT. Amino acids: CASRLAVNTGELFF.

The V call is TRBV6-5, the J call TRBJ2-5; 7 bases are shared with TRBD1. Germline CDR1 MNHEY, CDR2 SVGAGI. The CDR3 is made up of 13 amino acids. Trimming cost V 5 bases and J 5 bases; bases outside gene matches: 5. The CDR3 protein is CASSEQGWETQYF. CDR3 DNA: TGTGCCAGCAGTGAACAGGGGTGGGAGACCCAGTACTTC.

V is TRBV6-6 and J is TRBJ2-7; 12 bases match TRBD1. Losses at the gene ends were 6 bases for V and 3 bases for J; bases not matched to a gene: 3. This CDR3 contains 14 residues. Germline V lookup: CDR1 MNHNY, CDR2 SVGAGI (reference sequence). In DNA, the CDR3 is TGTGCCAGCAGCCGGGACAGGGGGCACTACGAGCAGTACTTC. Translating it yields CASSRDRGHYEQYF.

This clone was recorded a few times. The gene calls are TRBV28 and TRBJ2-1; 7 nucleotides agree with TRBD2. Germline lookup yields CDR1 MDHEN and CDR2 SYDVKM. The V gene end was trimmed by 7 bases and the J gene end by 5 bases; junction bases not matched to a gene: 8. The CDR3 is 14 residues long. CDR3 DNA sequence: TGTGCCAGCATTCCGGGGGGACCAGACAATGAGCAGTTCTTC. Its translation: CASIPGGPDNEQFF.

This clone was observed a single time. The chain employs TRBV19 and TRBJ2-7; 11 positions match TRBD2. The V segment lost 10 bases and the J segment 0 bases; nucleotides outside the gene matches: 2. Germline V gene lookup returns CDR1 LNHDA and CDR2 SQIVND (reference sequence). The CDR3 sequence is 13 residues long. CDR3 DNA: TGTGCCACCACTAGCGGGAGCTCCTACGAGCAGTACTTC. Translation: CATTSGSSYEQYF.

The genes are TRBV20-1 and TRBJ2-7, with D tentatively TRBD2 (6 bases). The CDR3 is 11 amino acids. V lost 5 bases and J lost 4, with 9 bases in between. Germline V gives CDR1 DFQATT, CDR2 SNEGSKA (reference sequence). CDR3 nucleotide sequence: TGCAGTGCTGGGACTCTGTACGAGCAGTACTTC. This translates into CSAGTLYEQYF.

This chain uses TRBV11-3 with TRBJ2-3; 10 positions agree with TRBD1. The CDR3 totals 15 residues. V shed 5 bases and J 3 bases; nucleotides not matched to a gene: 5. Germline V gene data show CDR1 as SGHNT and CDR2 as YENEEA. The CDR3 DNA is TGTGCCAGCAGCACGGGGACAGGGGAAACAGATACGCAGTATTTT. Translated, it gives CASSTGTGETDTQYF.

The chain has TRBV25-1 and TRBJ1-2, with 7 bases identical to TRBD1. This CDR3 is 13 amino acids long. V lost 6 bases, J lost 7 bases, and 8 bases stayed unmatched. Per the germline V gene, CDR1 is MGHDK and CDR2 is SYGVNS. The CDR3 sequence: CASRSTGVPGYTF. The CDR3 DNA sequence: TGTGCCAGCAGGTCCACAGGGGTGCCTGGCTACACCTTC.

In nucleotides, the CDR3 is TGTGCCAGCAGCTTTTTTTCAGGGATTAAAGAGACCCAGTACTTC. Its translation: CASSFFSGIKETQYF. This chain joins TRBV5-6 and TRBJ2-5, with a possible D match to TRBD1 (5 bases). The CDR3 runs 15 residues. The germline V gene has CDR1 SGHDT and CDR2 YYEEEE. V lost 2 bases, J lost 3 bases, and 14 bases lay in between. Together with reference TRBV5-6 and TRBJ2-5, the CDR3 gives the full variable domain: DAGVTQSPTHLIKTRGQQVTLRCSPKSGHDTVSWYQQALGQGPQFIFQYYEEEERQRGNFPDRFSGHQFPNYSSELNVNALLLGDSALYLCASSFFSGIKETQYFGPGTRLLVL.

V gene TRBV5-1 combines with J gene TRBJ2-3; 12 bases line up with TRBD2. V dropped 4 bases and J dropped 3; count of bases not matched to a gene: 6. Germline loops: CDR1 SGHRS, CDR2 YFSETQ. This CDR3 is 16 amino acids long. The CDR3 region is CASSRGTSGWTDTQYF. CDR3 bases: TGCGCCAGCAGCAGGGGGACTAGCGGGTGGACAGATACGCAGTATTTT.

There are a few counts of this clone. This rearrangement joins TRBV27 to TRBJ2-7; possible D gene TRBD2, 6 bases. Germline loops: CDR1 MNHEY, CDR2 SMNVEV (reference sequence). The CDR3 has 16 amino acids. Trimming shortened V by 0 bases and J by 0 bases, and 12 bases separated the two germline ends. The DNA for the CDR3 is TGTGCCAGCAGTTTATCGGAGGGCTTTAGCTCCTACGAGCAGTACTTC. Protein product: CASSLSEGFSSYEQYF.

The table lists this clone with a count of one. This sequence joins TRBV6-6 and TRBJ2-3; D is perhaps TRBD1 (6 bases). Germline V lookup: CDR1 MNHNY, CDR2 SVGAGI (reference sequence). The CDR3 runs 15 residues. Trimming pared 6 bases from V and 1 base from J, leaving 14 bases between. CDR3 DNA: TGTGCCAGCAGCCAAGGACAGTCGGGCACAGATACGCAGTATTTT. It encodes CASSQGQSGTDTQYF.

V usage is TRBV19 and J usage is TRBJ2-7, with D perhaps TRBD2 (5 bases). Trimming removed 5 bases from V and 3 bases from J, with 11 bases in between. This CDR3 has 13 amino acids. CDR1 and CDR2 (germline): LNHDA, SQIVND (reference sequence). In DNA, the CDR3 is TGTGCCAGTAGTGAATCCCGGGGCTACGAGCAGTACTTC. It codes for CASSESRGYEQYF.

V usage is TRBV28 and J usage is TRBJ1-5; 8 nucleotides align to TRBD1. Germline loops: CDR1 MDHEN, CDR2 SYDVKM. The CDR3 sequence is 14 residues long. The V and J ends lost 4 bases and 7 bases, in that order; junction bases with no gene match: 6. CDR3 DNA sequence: TGTGCCAGCAGTTGGACAGGGACGGGACAGCCCCAGCATTTT. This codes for CASSWTGTGQPQHF.

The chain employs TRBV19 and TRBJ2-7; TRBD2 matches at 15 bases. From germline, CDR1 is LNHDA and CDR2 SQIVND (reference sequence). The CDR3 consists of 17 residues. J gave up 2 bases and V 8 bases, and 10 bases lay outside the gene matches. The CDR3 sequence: CASAGTSGRSITYEQYF. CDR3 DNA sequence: TGTGCCAGTGCCGGGACTAGCGGGAGGTCTATCACCTACGAGCAGTACTTC.

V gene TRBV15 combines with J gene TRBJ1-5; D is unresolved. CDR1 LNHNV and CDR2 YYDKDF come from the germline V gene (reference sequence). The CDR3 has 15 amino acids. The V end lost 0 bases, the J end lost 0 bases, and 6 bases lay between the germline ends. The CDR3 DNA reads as TGTGCCACCAGCAGAGACGTCCTTAGCAATCAGCCCCAGCATTTT. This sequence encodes CATSRDVLSNQPQHF. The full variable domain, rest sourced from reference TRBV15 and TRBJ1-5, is DAMVIQNPRYQVTQFGKPVTLSCSQTLNHNVMYWYQQKSSQAPKLLFHYYDKDFNNEADTPDNFQSRRPNTSFCFLDIRSPGLGDTAMYLCATSRDVLSNQPQHFGDGTRLSIL.